This T cell receptor gamma chain was profiled in a study of γδ T cells in repeated Plasmodium falciparum infection (dated by TCRdb to 2020 to 2022). Background on the whole study: The natural-infection arm enrolled Malian children exposed to intense seasonal malaria transmission, compared against age and gender matched Australian children. The gammadelta TCR repertoires from Mali were analysed in two ways: cross-sectionally during periods with no transmission, and longitudinally across episodes of acute febrile malaria. Samples from controlled-infection subjects were taken at baseline, right before selected infections, and 21 days after each infection. Five or six malaria-naive U.S. adults underwent four controlled human malaria infections by bites from P. falciparum NF54-infected Anopheles stephensi mosquitoes over around 590 days. Using both natural infection in Mali and controlled human malaria infection, the study looked at the way repeated Plasmodium falciparum infection shapes the human gammadelta T cell repertoire.

Inclusive of the bounding cysteine and phenylalanine, the CDR3 is 12 residues long. The kept DNA is CDR3 alone, 36 bases in frame from the first base. The germline V end is reduced by 2 bases and the J end by 10 bases; junction bases left unmatched: 8. Looking up the germline V gene yields CDR1 VENAVY and CDR2 YDSYNSRV. The library was obtained by multiplex PCR. Sequencing was carried out with an Illumina MiSeq. From each sorted gammadelta T cell sample, both TCR gamma (TRG) and TCR delta (TRD) chains were sequenced. The source study handled its data this way. The repertoire analyses used clonotype tree plots, the accumulated frequency of the top 20 clonotypes, and diversity index (DI) and D75 metrics. Identical DNA sequences were merged into single rows after TCRdb reprocessed the public reads with CATT. Here the V and J calls rest on TCRdb's processing, not on the authors' analysis. The sample data list some 32,000 gamma-chain clones, and about 1.5% of these were observed just once. Roughly 21% of the sample goes to the ten largest clones.

Concerning this clone itself: This receptor's antigen is unknown. TCRdb assigns this DNA the protein of a much larger clone, which departs from its translation at residue 6; this likely reflects a read error, and the protein shown comes from translating the DNA.

General conclusions and limits of the study: Across time and infection, the Vgamma9/Vdelta2+ TCR repertoires showed a highly stable polyclonal makeup, with many TCRgamma sequences overlapping between individuals. Generalizability was limited because the Malian cohort came from a small rural village made up predominantly of one ethnic group. Compared with Australian children, Malian children appeared to have Vdelta2-negative gammadelta TCR repertoires that were more clonally expanded, less diverse and less shared. In Vdelta2-negative gammadelta TCR repertoires, which were largely Vdelta1+, repeated controlled infections appeared to drive waves of new clonotype selection. Analysis of inter-individual variability in gammadelta T cell responses was limited by the small size of the controlled-infection cohort.

Vgamma9/Vdelta2+ and Vdelta2-negative gammadelta T cell populations were flow-sorted from peripheral blood mononuclear cells for bulk TCR repertoire analysis. The sequence links TRGV8 to TRGJ1 or TRGJ2. The source is a pool of human donors (malaria-infected and uninfected, not separated). Sequences were obtained from gamma-delta T cells from blood. The CDR3 here reads CATWDKPWKKLF. The nucleotide sequence is TGTGCCACCTGGGATAAGCCGTGGAAGAAACTCTTT.